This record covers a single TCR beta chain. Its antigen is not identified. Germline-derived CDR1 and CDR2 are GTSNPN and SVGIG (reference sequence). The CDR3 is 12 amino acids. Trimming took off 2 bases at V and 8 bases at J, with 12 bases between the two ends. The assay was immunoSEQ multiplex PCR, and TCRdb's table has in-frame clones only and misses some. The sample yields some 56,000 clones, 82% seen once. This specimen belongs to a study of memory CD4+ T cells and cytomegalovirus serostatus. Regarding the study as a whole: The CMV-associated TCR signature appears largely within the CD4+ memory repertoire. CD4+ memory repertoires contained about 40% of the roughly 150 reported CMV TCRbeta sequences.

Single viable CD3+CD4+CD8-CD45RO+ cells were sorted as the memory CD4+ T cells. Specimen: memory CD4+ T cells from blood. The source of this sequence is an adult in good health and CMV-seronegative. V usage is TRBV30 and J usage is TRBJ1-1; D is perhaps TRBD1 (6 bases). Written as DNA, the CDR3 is TGTGCCTGGAGTTATGAGACAGGAGAAGCTTTCTTT. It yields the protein CAWSYETGEAFF.